A selection of T cell receptor beta chains follows, all from one sample in a study of Graves' ophthalmopathy and Graves' hyperthyroidism. TCRdb independently ran MiXCR on the multiplex PCR reads; one entry per CDR3 protein. The sample contains about 390,000 distinct CDR3 sequences, 15% of which appear only once. Sample: peripheral blood. These receptor sequences come from a woman aged 18-29 years with stable Graves' hyperthyroidism. Each CDR3 is given with its conserved first and last residue. D genes are given only for firm matches. Some rows mark clone size as missing; the rest say once, few, many or name a class of expanded clone.

v_gene: TRBV15
len: 14
d_gene: .
j_gene: TRBJ2-7
abundance: .
CDR3aa: CATSSQDPDYEQYF
CDR3nt: TGTGCCACCAGCAGCCAAGATCCAGACTATGAGCAGTACTTC

v_gene: TRBV2
len: 13
d_gene: .
j_gene: TRBJ2-5
abundance: many
CDR3aa: CASSDREQETQYF
CDR3nt: TGTGCCAGCAGTGACAGGGAACAAGAGACCCAGTACTTC

v_gene: TRBV19
len: 15
d_gene: TRBD1
j_gene: TRBJ2-5
abundance: many
CDR3aa: CASSEDREIEETQYF
CDR3nt: TGTGCCAGTAGCGAAGACAGGGAGATAGAAGAGACCCAGTACTTC

v_gene: TRBV19
len: 16
d_gene: .
j_gene: TRBJ1-5
abundance: few
CDR3aa: CASSIGEVYSNQPQHF
CDR3nt: TGTGCCAGTAGTATAGGGGAGGTATATAGCAATCAGCCCCAGCATTTT

v_gene: TRBV11-2
len: 14
d_gene: .
j_gene: TRBJ1-2
abundance: many
CDR3aa: CASSSLRGRNGYTF
CDR3nt: TGTGCCAGCAGCTCCCTAAGGGGACGTAATGGCTACACCTTC

v_gene: TRBV7-4
len: 12
d_gene: .
j_gene: TRBJ2-7
abundance: once
CDR3aa: CASSPTPSVQYF
CDR3nt: TGTGCCAGCAGCCCCACACCTTCTGTGCAGTACTTC

v_gene: TRBV29-1
len: 15
d_gene: TRBD1
j_gene: TRBJ1-2
abundance: many
CDR3aa: CSVAQGSDKGSGYTF
CDR3nt: TGCAGCGTTGCACAGGGGTCGGACAAAGGATCTGGCTACACCTTC

v_gene: TRBV12-5
len: 15
d_gene: .
j_gene: TRBJ2-7
abundance: .
CDR3aa: CASGPYRDRSHEQYF
CDR3nt: TGTGCTAGTGGTCCCTACCGGGACCGTTCGCACGAGCAGTACTTC

v_gene: TRBV4-2
len: 16
d_gene: .
j_gene: TRBJ2-2
abundance: many
CDR3aa: CASSQGTSSNTGELFF
CDR3nt: TGTGCCAGCAGCCAAGGGACTTCCTCGAACACCGGGGAGCTGTTTTTT

v_gene: TRBV12-3/TRBV12-4
len: 15
d_gene: .
j_gene: TRBJ1-5
abundance: once
CDR3aa: CASSFDRTSNQPQHF
CDR3nt: TGTGCCAGCAGTTTCGACAGGACATCCAATCAGCCCCAGCATTTT

v_gene: TRBV3-1
len: 16
d_gene: TRBD1
j_gene: TRBJ1-5
abundance: .
CDR3aa: CASSQDTQGGNQPQHF
CDR3nt: TGTGCCAGCAGCCAAGATACACAGGGGGGCAATCAGCCCCAGCATTTT

v_gene: TRBV11-2
len: 16
d_gene: .
j_gene: TRBJ1-3
abundance: many
CDR3aa: CASSLRMKVLGNTIYF
CDR3nt: TGTGCCAGCAGCTTAAGGATGAAGGTTTTGGGAAACACCATATATTTT

v_gene: TRBV19
len: 14
d_gene: .
j_gene: TRBJ1-5
abundance: many
CDR3aa: CASSIEWANQPQHF
CDR3nt: TGTGCCAGTAGTATAGAGTGGGCCAATCAGCCCCAGCATTTT

v_gene: TRBV14
len: 14
d_gene: .
j_gene: TRBJ2-5
abundance: .
CDR3aa: CASSPRLIQETQYF
CDR3nt: TGTGCCAGCAGCCCCCGGTTGATCCAAGAGACCCAGTACTTC

v_gene: TRBV5-4
len: 18
d_gene: TRBD1
j_gene: TRBJ1-2
abundance: few
CDR3aa: CASSLWTGEIVKDYGYTF
CDR3nt: TGTGCCAGCAGCTTGTGGACAGGGGAAATCGTTAAGGACTATGGCTACACCTTC

v_gene: TRBV5-1
len: 14
d_gene: .
j_gene: TRBJ1-2
abundance: few
CDR3aa: CASSLTADNYGYTF
CDR3nt: TGCGCCAGCAGCTTGACTGCGGATAACTATGGCTACACCTTC

v_gene: TRBV7-8
len: 14
d_gene: .
j_gene: TRBJ1-3
abundance: many
CDR3aa: CASSSRGDGNTIYF
CDR3nt: TGTGCCAGCAGCTCTCGGGGGGATGGAAACACCATATATTTT

v_gene: TRBV12-3/TRBV12-4
len: 15
d_gene: TRBD2
j_gene: TRBJ2-2
abundance: many
CDR3aa: CASSGGGLNTGELFF
CDR3nt: TGTGCCAGCAGTGGGGGAGGGTTGAACACCGGGGAGCTGTTTTTT

v_gene: TRBV12-3/TRBV12-4
len: 15
d_gene: .
j_gene: TRBJ2-2
abundance: many
CDR3aa: CASSLDLSGTGELFF
CDR3nt: TGTGCCAGCAGTTTGGACCTCTCGGGCACCGGGGAGCTGTTTTTT

v_gene: TRBV19
len: 15
d_gene: TRBD2
j_gene: TRBJ2-5
abundance: .
CDR3aa: CASRGLAAEGETQYF
CDR3nt: TGTGCCAGTAGAGGGCTAGCGGCCGAGGGTGAGACCCAGTACTTC

v_gene: TRBV20-1
len: 14
d_gene: .
j_gene: TRBJ2-2
abundance: many
CDR3aa: CSATPAQNTGELFF
CDR3nt: TGCAGTGCCACCCCGGCCCAGAACACCGGGGAGCTGTTTTTT

v_gene: TRBV20-1
len: 12
d_gene: .
j_gene: TRBJ1-6
abundance: .
CDR3aa: CSARDSGSPLHF
CDR3nt: TGCAGTGCTAGAGATTCTGGCTCACCCCTCCACTTT

v_gene: TRBV7-9
len: 14
d_gene: TRBD1
j_gene: TRBJ2-5
abundance: few
CDR3aa: CASSGTDTQETQYF
CDR3nt: TGTGCCAGCAGCGGGACAGACACCCAAGAGACCCAGTACTTC

v_gene: TRBV15
len: 15
d_gene: TRBD1
j_gene: TRBJ2-7
abundance: many
CDR3aa: CATSRDPGQGYEQYF
CDR3nt: TGTGCCACCAGCAGAGATCCGGGACAGGGATACGAGCAGTACTTC

v_gene: TRBV9
len: 15
d_gene: TRBD1
j_gene: TRBJ1-4
abundance: .
CDR3aa: CASSDDRGTNEKLFF
CDR3nt: TGTGCCAGCAGCGATGACAGGGGCACTAATGAAAAACTGTTTTTT

v_gene: TRBV29-1
len: 14
d_gene: .
j_gene: TRBJ1-1
abundance: few
CDR3aa: CSWQGTKKNTEAFF
CDR3nt: TGCAGTTGGCAAGGGACGAAGAAAAACACTGAAGCTTTCTTT

v_gene: TRBV19
len: 15
d_gene: .
j_gene: TRBJ2-5
abundance: many
CDR3aa: CASSQFDSLGETQYF
CDR3nt: TGTGCCAGTAGCCAATTTGACAGCCTGGGCGAGACCCAGTACTTC

v_gene: TRBV20-1
len: 18
d_gene: TRBD2
j_gene: TRBJ2-4
abundance: .
CDR3aa: CSGDTGLAGYLAKNIQYF
CDR3nt: TGCAGTGGCGATACGGGACTAGCGGGCTATCTAGCCAAAAACATTCAGTACTTC

v_gene: TRBV7-9
len: 13
d_gene: .
j_gene: TRBJ1-3
abundance: many
CDR3aa: CASSLTEGNTIYF
CDR3nt: TGTGCCAGCAGCTTAACCGAAGGAAACACCATATATTTT

v_gene: TRBV7-3
len: 15
d_gene: .
j_gene: TRBJ1-3
abundance: .
CDR3aa: CASSPAGGSGNTIYF
CDR3nt: TGTGCCAGCAGCCCCGCCGGAGGGTCTGGAAACACCATATATTTT

v_gene: TRBV5-1
len: 15
d_gene: TRBD1
j_gene: TRBJ1-1
abundance: few
CDR3aa: CASSLNPGGNTEAFF
CDR3nt: TGCGCCAGCAGCTTGAACCCAGGGGGGAACACTGAAGCTTTCTTT

v_gene: TRBV9
len: 15
d_gene: .
j_gene: TRBJ1-1
abundance: many
CDR3aa: CASSVSGQWNTEAFF
CDR3nt: TGTGCCAGCAGCGTCTCCGGACAGTGGAACACTGAAGCTTTCTTT

v_gene: TRBV5-1
len: 16
d_gene: .
j_gene: TRBJ1-1
abundance: many
CDR3aa: CASSFEQGPLSTEAFF
CDR3nt: TGCGCCAGCAGCTTCGAACAGGGCCCTCTCAGCACTGAAGCTTTCTTT

v_gene: TRBV7-8
len: 17
d_gene: .
j_gene: TRBJ2-6
abundance: many
CDR3aa: CASSPQHRSSGANVLTF
CDR3nt: TGTGCCAGCAGCCCGCAACACAGGAGCTCTGGGGCCAACGTCCTGACTTTC

v_gene: TRBV5-1
len: 16
d_gene: TRBD1
j_gene: TRBJ2-2
abundance: many
CDR3aa: CASSPFLGQGNGELFF
CDR3nt: TGCGCCAGCAGCCCATTCCTGGGACAGGGGAACGGGGAGCTGTTTTTT

v_gene: TRBV2
len: 11
d_gene: .
j_gene: TRBJ2-7
abundance: many
CDR3aa: CASRPVYEQYF
CDR3nt: TGTGCCAGCAGGCCAGTTTACGAGCAGTACTTC

v_gene: TRBV12-3/TRBV12-4
len: 14
d_gene: .
j_gene: TRBJ2-5
abundance: many
CDR3aa: CASSQQGLQETQYF
CDR3nt: TGTGCCAGCAGCCAACAGGGACTGCAAGAGACCCAGTACTTC

v_gene: TRBV7-8
len: 18
d_gene: TRBD1
j_gene: TRBJ2-4
abundance: many
CDR3aa: CASSLAGQGGSAKNIQYF
CDR3nt: TGTGCCAGCAGCTTAGCCGGACAGGGAGGAAGTGCCAAAAACATTCAGTACTTC

v_gene: TRBV20-1
len: 14
d_gene: TRBD1
j_gene: TRBJ1-2
abundance: .
CDR3aa: CSAPRTGGNRGYTF
CDR3nt: TGCAGTGCTCCAAGGACAGGGGGAAATCGCGGCTACACCTTC

v_gene: TRBV6-2/TRBV6-3
len: 14
d_gene: TRBD1
j_gene: TRBJ1-5
abundance: many
CDR3aa: CAIRTGGRNQPQHF
CDR3nt: TGTGCCATAAGGACAGGGGGTAGGAATCAGCCCCAGCATTTT

v_gene: TRBV12-3/TRBV12-4
len: 13
d_gene: .
j_gene: TRBJ2-7
abundance: many
CDR3aa: CASSLSRVGEQYF
CDR3nt: TGTGCCAGCAGTTTGAGTAGGGTCGGCGAGCAGTACTTC

v_gene: TRBV12-3/TRBV12-4
len: 16
d_gene: TRBD1
j_gene: TRBJ1-1
abundance: many
CDR3aa: CASSSYRGQGNTEAFF
CDR3nt: TGTGCCAGCAGTTCGTACAGGGGGCAGGGGAACACTGAAGCTTTCTTT

v_gene: TRBV6-5
len: 13
d_gene: .
j_gene: TRBJ1-1
abundance: many
CDR3aa: CANPDRRNTEAFF
CDR3nt: TGTGCCAACCCGGACAGAAGGAACACTGAAGCTTTCTTT

v_gene: TRBV5-5
len: 15
d_gene: TRBD1
j_gene: TRBJ2-7
abundance: many
CDR3aa: CASSLAPDRQGEQYF
CDR3nt: TGTGCCAGCAGCTTGGCCCCGGACAGGCAAGGCGAGCAGTACTTC

v_gene: TRBV12-3/TRBV12-4
len: 14
d_gene: .
j_gene: TRBJ1-1
abundance: many
CDR3aa: CASSLKLLNTEAFF
CDR3nt: TGTGCCAGCAGTTTGAAGCTGTTGAACACTGAAGCTTTCTTT

v_gene: TRBV20-1
len: 16
d_gene: .
j_gene: TRBJ2-5
abundance: .
CDR3aa: CSARLYRGSPQETQYF
CDR3nt: TGCAGTGCTAGACTTTATCGTGGGAGCCCCCAAGAGACCCAGTACTTC

v_gene: TRBV7-2
len: 14
d_gene: .
j_gene: TRBJ2-5
abundance: many
CDR3aa: CASSPTRSQETQYF
CDR3nt: TGTGCCAGCAGCCCAACCCGTTCGCAAGAGACCCAGTACTTC

v_gene: TRBV3-1
len: 15
d_gene: TRBD2
j_gene: TRBJ2-7
abundance: few
CDR3aa: CASSHQGLAGGEQYF
CDR3nt: TGTGCCAGCAGCCACCAAGGACTAGCGGGGGGCGAGCAGTACTTC

v_gene: TRBV7-2
len: 16
d_gene: .
j_gene: TRBJ2-6
abundance: many
CDR3aa: CASSLSAGAGANVLTF
CDR3nt: TGTGCCAGCAGCTTATCGGCAGGGGCTGGGGCCAACGTCCTGACTTTC